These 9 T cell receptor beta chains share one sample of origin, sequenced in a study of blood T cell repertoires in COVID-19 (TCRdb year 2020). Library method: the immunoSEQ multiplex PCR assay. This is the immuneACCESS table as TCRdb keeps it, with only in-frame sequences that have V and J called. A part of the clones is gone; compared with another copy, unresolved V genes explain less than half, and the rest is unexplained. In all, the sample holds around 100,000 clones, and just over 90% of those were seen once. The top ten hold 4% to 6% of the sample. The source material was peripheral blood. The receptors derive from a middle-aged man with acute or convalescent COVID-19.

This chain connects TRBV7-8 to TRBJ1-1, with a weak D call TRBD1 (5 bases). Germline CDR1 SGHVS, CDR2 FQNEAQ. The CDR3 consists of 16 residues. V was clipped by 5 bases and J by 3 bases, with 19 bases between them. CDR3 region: CASSAAAAGWDTEAFF. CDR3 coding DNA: TGTGCCAGCAGCGCAGCCGCGGCAGGGTGGGACACTGAAGCTTTCTTT. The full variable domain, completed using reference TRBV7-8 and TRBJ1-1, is GAGVSQSPRYKVAKRGQDVALRCDPISGHVSLFWYQQALGQGPEFLTYFQNEAQLDKSGLPSDRFFAERPEGSVSTLKIQRTQQEDSAVYLCASSAAAAGWDTEAFFGQGTRLTVV.

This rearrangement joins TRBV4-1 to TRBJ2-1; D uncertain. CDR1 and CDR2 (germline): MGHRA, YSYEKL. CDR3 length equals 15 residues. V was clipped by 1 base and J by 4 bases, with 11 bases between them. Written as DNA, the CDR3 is TGCGCCAGCAGCCAAGGTCGAGGATGGTACAATGAGCAGTTCTTC. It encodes CASSQGRGWYNEQFF.

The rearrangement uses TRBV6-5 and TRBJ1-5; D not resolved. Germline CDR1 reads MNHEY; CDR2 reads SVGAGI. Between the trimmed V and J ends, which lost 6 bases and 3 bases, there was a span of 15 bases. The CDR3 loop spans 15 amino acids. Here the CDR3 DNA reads TGTGCCAGCAGCAGACATGTCGATTCCAATCAGCCCCAGCATTTT. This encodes CASSRHVDSNQPQHF.

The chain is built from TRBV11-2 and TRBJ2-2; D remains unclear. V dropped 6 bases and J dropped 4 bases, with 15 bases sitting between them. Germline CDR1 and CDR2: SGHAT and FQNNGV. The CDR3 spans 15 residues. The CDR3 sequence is CASSPSGVSTGELFF. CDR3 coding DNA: TGTGCCAGCAGTCCCTCCGGAGTATCCACCGGGGAGCTGTTTTTT.

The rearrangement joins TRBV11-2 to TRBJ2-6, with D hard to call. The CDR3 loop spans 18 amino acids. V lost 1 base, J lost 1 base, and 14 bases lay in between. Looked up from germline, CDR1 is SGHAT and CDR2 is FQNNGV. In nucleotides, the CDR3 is TGTGCCAGCAGCTTAGGGTTCCACTTACTATCTGGGGCCAACGTCCTGACTTTC. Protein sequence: CASSLGFHLLSGANVLTF.

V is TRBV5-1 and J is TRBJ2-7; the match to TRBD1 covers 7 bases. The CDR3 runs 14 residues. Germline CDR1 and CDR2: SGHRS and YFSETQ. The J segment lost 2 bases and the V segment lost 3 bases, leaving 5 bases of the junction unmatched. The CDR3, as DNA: TGCGCCAGCAGCTCAGACAGGGTGACCTACGAGCAGTACTTC. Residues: CASSSDRVTYEQYF.

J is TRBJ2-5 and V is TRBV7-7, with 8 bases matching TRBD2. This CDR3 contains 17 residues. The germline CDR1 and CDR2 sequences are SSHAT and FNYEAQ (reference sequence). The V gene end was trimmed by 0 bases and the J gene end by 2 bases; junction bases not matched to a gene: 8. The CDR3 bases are TGTGCCAGCAGCTTAGCGCTCGGGCCTAGCGGGCAAGAGACCCAGTACTTC. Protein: CASSLALGPSGQETQYF.

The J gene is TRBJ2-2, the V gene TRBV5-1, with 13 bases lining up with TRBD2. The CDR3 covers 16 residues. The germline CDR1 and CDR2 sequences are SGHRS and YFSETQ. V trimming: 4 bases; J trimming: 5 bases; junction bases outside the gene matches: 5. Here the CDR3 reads CASSGKGLAGTGELFF. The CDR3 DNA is TGCGCCAGCAGCGGAAAGGGACTAGCGGGAACCGGGGAGCTGTTTTTT.

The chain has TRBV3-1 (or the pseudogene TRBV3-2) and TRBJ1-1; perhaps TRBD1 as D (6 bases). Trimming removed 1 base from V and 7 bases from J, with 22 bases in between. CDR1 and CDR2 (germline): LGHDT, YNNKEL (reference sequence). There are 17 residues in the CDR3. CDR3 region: CASSQGWAGAQGFEAFF. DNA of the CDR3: TGTGCCAGCAGCCAAGGTTGGGCAGGGGCTCAAGGTTTTGAAGCTTTCTTT.